The source of this T cell receptor beta chain is a study of OX40 agonist ivuxolimab in advanced cancers. Sequencing was performed with immunoSEQ multiplex PCR; in TCRdb, only in-frame clones are kept and a portion is missing. This repertoire shows 89,000 or so clones, roughly 88% found once; its top ten account for approximately 0.76%. The V gene lost 1 base and the J gene lost 1 base, with 8 bases spanning the gap. The CDR3 runs to 15 residues. Germline lookup yields CDR1 SEHNR and CDR2 FQNEAQ (reference sequence). V gene TRBV7-9 combines with J gene TRBJ2-1; the D is unclear. The clonotype was recovered from an adult with an advanced solid tumor such as melanoma, head and neck, liver or kidney cancer. This material consisted of CD4+ or CD8+ T cells sorted from blood, taken in a trial of the OX40 agonist ivuxolimab. The CDR3 sequence: CASSLEVRSYNEQFF. The DNA of the CDR3 is TGTGCCAGCAGCTTAGAGGTCAGATCCTACAATGAGCAGTTCTTC.